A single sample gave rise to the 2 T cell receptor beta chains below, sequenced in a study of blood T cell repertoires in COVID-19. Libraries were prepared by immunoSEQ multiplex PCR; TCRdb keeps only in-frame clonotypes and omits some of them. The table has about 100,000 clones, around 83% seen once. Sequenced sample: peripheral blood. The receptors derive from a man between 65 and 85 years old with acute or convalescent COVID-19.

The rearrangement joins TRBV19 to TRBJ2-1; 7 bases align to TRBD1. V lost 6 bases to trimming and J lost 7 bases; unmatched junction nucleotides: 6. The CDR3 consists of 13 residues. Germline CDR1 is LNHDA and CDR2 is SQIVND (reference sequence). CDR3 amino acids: CASRTGVGNEQFF. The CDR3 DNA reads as TGTGCCAGTAGAACAGGGGTCGGGAATGAGCAGTTCTTC.

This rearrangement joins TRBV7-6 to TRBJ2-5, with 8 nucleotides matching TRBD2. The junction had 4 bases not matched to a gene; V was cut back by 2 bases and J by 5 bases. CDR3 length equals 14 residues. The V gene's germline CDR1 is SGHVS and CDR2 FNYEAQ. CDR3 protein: CASSLSGGAETQYF. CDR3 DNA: TGTGCCAGCAGCTTATCCGGGGGGGCGGAGACCCAGTACTTC.